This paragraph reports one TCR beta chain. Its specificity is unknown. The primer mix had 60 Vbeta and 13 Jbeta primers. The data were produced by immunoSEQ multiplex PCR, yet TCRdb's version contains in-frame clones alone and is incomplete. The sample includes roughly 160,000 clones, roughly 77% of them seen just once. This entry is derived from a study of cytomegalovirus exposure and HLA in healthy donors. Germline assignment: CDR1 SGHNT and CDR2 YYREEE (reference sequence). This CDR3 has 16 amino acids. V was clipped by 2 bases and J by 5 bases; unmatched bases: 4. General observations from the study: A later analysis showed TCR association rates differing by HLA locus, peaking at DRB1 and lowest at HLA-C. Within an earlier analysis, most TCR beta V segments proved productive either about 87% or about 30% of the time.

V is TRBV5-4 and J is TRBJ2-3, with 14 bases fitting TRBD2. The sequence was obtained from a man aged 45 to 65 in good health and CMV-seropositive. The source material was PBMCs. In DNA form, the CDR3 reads TGTGCCAGCAGCTTCGGGACTAGCGGGGGTTTAGATACGCAGTATTTT. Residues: CASSFGTSGGLDTQYF.